Shown below are 17 T cell receptor beta chains from a single sample sequenced in a study of CD8 T cells in ankylosing spondylitis. MiXCR, applied by TCRdb to the 5' RACE reads, yields one record per CDR3 protein. This sample has some 250,000 distinct CDR3 sequences, with around 9.2% found just once. The sample was blood, either unsorted or a sorted T cell fraction (not recorded which). The receptors derive from a male donor with ankylosing spondylitis or in good health (not recorded which).

This clonotype was recorded at least ten times. V and J are TRBV7-9 and TRBJ1-1; D unresolved. The CDR3 has 14 amino acids. Looked up from germline, CDR1 is SEHNR and CDR2 is FQNEAQ (reference sequence). Trimming took off 5 bases at V and 1 base at J, with 11 bases between the two ends. CDR3 in DNA: TGTGCCAGCAGCCCTCGGGCGGAGAACACTGAAGCTTTCTTT. This encodes CASSPRAENTEAFF.

The chain joins TRBV9 to TRBJ2-3, with 11 bases lining up with TRBD2. There are 14 residues in the CDR3. Losses at the gene ends were 7 bases for V and 3 bases for J; bases not matched to a gene: 4. In germline, CDR1 is SGDLS, CDR2 YYNGEE. The CDR3 DNA reads as TGTGCCAGCGGAACTAGCGGGAGTACAGATACGCAGTATTTT. This sequence encodes CASGTSGSTDTQYF.

This clonotype was counted a few times. This chain links TRBV24-1 with TRBJ2-1; no clear D gene. Trimming took 7 bases from V and 4 from J, leaving 13 bases between them. Germline CDR1 is KGHDR and CDR2 is SFDVKD. There are 14 residues in the CDR3. The CDR3 loop is CATSPGLRYNEQFF. The CDR3 nucleotides read TGTGCCACCAGCCCGGGCCTCAGGTACAATGAGCAGTTCTTC.

The rearrangement uses TRBV12-3 or TRBV12-4 and TRBJ2-7; possible D gene TRBD1, 5 bases. The CDR3 runs 14 residues. V was pared by 0 bases and J by 5 bases, with 11 bases between. The CDR3 region is CASSLAGATNEQYF. The CDR3 nucleotides are TGTGCCAGCAGTTTAGCAGGGGCCACCAACGAGCAGTACTTC.

This clonotype was detected ten times or more. The rearrangement uses TRBV20-1 and TRBJ2-3; the match to TRBD2 covers 11 bases. Germline CDR1 and CDR2: DFQATT and SNEGSKA (reference sequence). The V segment lost 6 bases and the J segment 4 bases; nucleotides outside the gene matches: 9. This CDR3 contains 15 residues. The CDR3 loop reads CSAILLAGVADTQYF. CDR3 nucleotides: TGCAGTGCCATATTACTAGCGGGAGTAGCAGATACGCAGTATTTT.

This clonotype was seen many times. The chain carries TRBV3-1 and TRBJ1-1; possible D gene TRBD1, 5 bases. Trimming shortened V by 3 bases and J by 5 bases, and 13 bases separated the two germline ends. Germline V CDR1 and CDR2: LGHDT, YNNKEL (reference sequence). This CDR3 spans 14 amino acids. As DNA, the CDR3 is TGTGCCAGCAGCCACGGACGGGGGGGGACTGAAGCTTTCTTT. Translation gives CASSHGRGGTEAFF.

This clonotype came up many times. The V gene is TRBV5-1, the J gene TRBJ2-5, with a weak D call TRBD1 (6 bases). The CDR3 length is 13 residues. Germline lookup yields CDR1 SGHRS and CDR2 YFSETQ. V shed 5 bases and J shed 5 bases, with 13 bases lying between them. CDR3: CASSQTGWETQYF. The CDR3 DNA sequence: TGCGCCAGCAGTCAAACAGGGTGGGAGACCCAGTACTTC.

This clonotype was counted a few times. This sequence joins TRBV12-3 or TRBV12-4 and TRBJ2-5, with TRBD2 matching 16 bases. This CDR3 is 20 amino acids long. The V segment lost 7 bases and the J segment 2 bases; nucleotides outside the gene matches: 16. CDR3 sequence: CASTLRGLAGGFSEQETQYF. In DNA, the CDR3 is TGTGCCAGCACACTGAGGGGACTAGCGGGAGGGTTTTCGGAACAAGAGACCCAGTACTTC.

This clonotype was detected a few times. A much larger clone sits a single nucleotide away, making a read error possible. The rearrangement uses TRBV5-1 and TRBJ2-7, with TRBD2 identical over 11 bases. The end of the DNA fits TRBJ2-1 better, so the J call may be wrong. Germline CDR1 is SGHRS and CDR2 is YFSETQ. CDR3 length: 15 residues. The CDR3 region is CASSSGLAGFYEQFF. CDR3 DNA: TGCGCCAGCAGCTCCGGACTAGCGGGTTTCTACGAGCAGTTCTTC.

The chain joins TRBV24-1 to TRBJ2-3; 10 nucleotides line up with TRBD1. After removal of 6 bases from V and 6 bases from J, the junction contained 8 bases not matched to a gene. From germline, CDR1 is KGHDR and CDR2 SFDVKD. The CDR3 consists of 15 residues. The CDR3 DNA follows: TGTGCCACCAGTTTCCGGGACAGGGGTCGTGATACGCAGTATTTT. This sequence encodes CATSFRDRGRDTQYF.

The chain uses TRBV5-1 and TRBJ2-3; either TRBD1 or TRBD2 may fit D (5 bases each). Germline V gene data show CDR1 as SGHRS and CDR2 as YFSETQ. V was cut by 1 base and J by 2 bases, with 11 bases left in between. This CDR3 comprises 15 residues. The CDR3 region is CASSLNRGVTDTQYF. In DNA form, the CDR3 reads TGCGCCAGCAGCTTGAACCGGGGCGTCACAGATACGCAGTATTTT.

There are many counts of this clonotype. CDR3 DNA sequence: TGTGCCAGCGCCGAACTAGTGGGCACAGATACGCAGTATTTT. Protein sequence: CASAELVGTDTQYF. The V call is TRBV2, the J call TRBJ2-3, with D perhaps TRBD2 (5 bases). The CDR3 sequence is 14 residues long. CDR1 and CDR2 from the germline V gene are SNHLY and FYNNEI. Trimming left V 8 bases short and J 1 base short, with 13 bases between. Full variable domain (remainder filled in from reference TRBV2 and TRBJ2-3): EPEVTQTPSHQVTQMGQEVILRCVPISNHLYFYWYRQILGQKVEFLVSFYNNEISEKSEIFDDQFSVERPDGSNFTLKIRSTKLEDSAMYFCASAELVGTDTQYFGPGTRLTVL.

This clonotype was detected only a few times. V gene TRBV20-1 combines with J gene TRBJ1-2; 9 positions agree with TRBD1. V shed 0 bases and J 5 bases; nucleotides not matched to a gene: 7. Germline CDR1 is DFQATT and CDR2 is SNEGSKA (reference sequence). This CDR3 is built from 15 residues. CDR3 in DNA: TGCAGTGCTAGAGATCCCACAGGGGGCGTTTATGGCTACACCTTC. Its protein product is CSARDPTGGVYGYTF.

This clonotype has a count of ten or more. This chain joins TRBV27 and TRBJ2-2; perhaps TRBD2 as D (5 bases). The germline V gene encodes CDR1 MNHEY and CDR2 SMNVEV (reference sequence). The germline V and J ends were trimmed by 5 bases and 0 bases, with 10 bases remaining between them. This CDR3 has 15 amino acids. CDR3 DNA sequence: TGTGCCAGCAGTCCCCCGGGGTCGAACACCGGGGAGCTGTTTTTT. Residues: CASSPPGSNTGELFF.

This clonotype was seen at least ten times. The chain's CDR3 is CASSTSPGELFF. The CDR3 bases are TGTGCCAGCAGCACAAGTCCCGGGGAGCTGTTTTTT. J is TRBJ2-2 and V is TRBV9; D unclear. V lost 4 bases, J lost 6 bases, and 7 bases lay in between. The CDR3 has 12 amino acids. The germline V gene has CDR1 SGDLS and CDR2 YYNGEE.

This clonotype has ten or more counts. The chain has TRBV20-1 and TRBJ1-5; 8 bases line up with TRBD1. The CDR3 runs 15 residues. Germline V lookup: CDR1 DFQATT, CDR2 SNEGSKA (reference sequence). V gave up 5 bases and J gave up 1 base; unmatched junction bases: 7. The CDR3, as DNA: TGCAGTGCTTCGAGACAGGGGATGAGCAATCAGCCCCAGCATTTT. Encoded protein: CSASRQGMSNQPQHF.

There are many counts of this clonotype. V is TRBV5-1 and J is TRBJ1-2; TRBD1 aligns across 9 bases. The V and J ends lost 2 bases and 4 bases, in that order; junction bases with no gene match: 3. Per germline, CDR1 SGHRS and CDR2 YFSETQ. The CDR3 spans 14 residues. The CDR3: CASSLQGALYGYTF. The DNA of the CDR3 is TGCGCCAGCAGCTTACAGGGGGCCCTCTATGGCTACACCTTC.